This is a list of T cell receptor beta chains from one sample in a study of OX40 agonist ivuxolimab in advanced cancers. Repertoires were generated with immunoSEQ multiplex PCR, while TCRdb's copy carries only in-frame clones and drops some. The sample contains some 50,000 clones, under 90% of which appear only once. Sequences were derived from CD4+ or CD8+ T cells sorted from blood, sampled in a trial of the OX40 agonist ivuxolimab. These receptor sequences come from an adult with an advanced solid tumor such as melanoma, head and neck, liver or kidney cancer. Each CDR3 is given with its conserved first and last residue. The D gene is left open where the match is weak. Part of the rows lack a size; the others show once, few, many or a class for expanded clones.

d_call	clone_size	v_call	j_call	cdr3_nt	cdr3_aa
NA	NA	TRBV6-5	TRBJ2-7	TGTGCCAGCAGCGACGTGGGCTACGAGCAGTACTTC	CASSDVGYEQYF
NA	NA	TRBV6-6	TRBJ1-2	TGTGCCAGCAGCTCTCCGGGGAGCGCTAACTATGGCTACACCTTC	CASSSPGSANYGYTF
NA	NA	TRBV2	TRBJ1-3	TGTGCCAGCGGCCAGGGTGCTGGAAACACCATATATTTT	CASGQGAGNTIYF
NA	NA	TRBV7-7	TRBJ2-2	TGTGCTAGCAGCGCAACCCGCACCGGGGAGCTGTTTTTT	CASSATRTGELFF
NA	NA	TRBV18	TRBJ1-1	TGTGCCAGCTCACCATATATTCTCGGGGTCACTGAAGCTTTCTTT	CASSPYILGVTEAFF
NA	NA	TRBV28	TRBJ2-6	TGTGCCAGCAGTTCAAACGATGGGTCAAAGTCCAACGTCCTGACTTTC	CASSSNDGSKSNVLTF
NA	few	TRBV28	TRBJ2-1	TGTGCCAGCTCTAAGGACAGTTACAATGAGCAGTTCTTC	CASSKDSYNEQFF
TRBD2	NA	TRBV5-1	TRBJ2-3	TGCGCCAGCAGCTTGGTGTCTAGCGGGAACACAGATACGCAGTATTTT	CASSLVSSGNTDTQYF
TRBD2	NA	TRBV5-4	TRBJ2-3	TGTGCCAGCAGCTTGGAATTAAGCGGGGGGGGAACAGATACGCAGTATTTT	CASSLELSGGGTDTQYF
NA	NA	TRBV18	TRBJ1-5	TGTGCCAGCTCCCTCGGGGCGGGGGGTCAGCCCCAGCATTTT	CASSLGAGGQPQHF
NA	NA	TRBV7-2	TRBJ1-2	TGTGCCAGCAGCGTCGCAGGCTATGGCTACACCTTC	CASSVAGYGYTF
NA	NA	TRBV5-1	TRBJ1-2	TGCGCCAGCAGCCTGGGGCCGGGCCGCGACTATGGCTACACCTTC	CASSLGPGRDYGYTF
TRBD2	NA	TRBV4-1	TRBJ2-1	TGCGCCAGCAGCCAAGATCTTGGACTAGCGGGAGGGCCTTTCAGCTCCTACAATGAGCAGTTCTTC	CASSQDLGLAGGPFSSYNEQFF
NA	NA	TRBV9	TRBJ1-5	TGTGCCAGCAGCGTAGATACAGGCTTATATCAGCCCCAGCATTTT	CASSVDTGLYQPQHF
NA	NA	TRBV7-8	TRBJ2-7	TGTGCCAGCAGCCCCAAAAGGGACGCATACGAGCAGTACTTC	CASSPKRDAYEQYF
NA	NA	TRBV18	TRBJ2-1	TGTGCCAGCTCACCCCCAGCTATGGGGGACAATGAGCAGTTCTTC	CASSPPAMGDNEQFF
TRBD1	NA	TRBV7-2	TRBJ2-1	TGTGCCAGCAGCGTTGTGGGACAGGGGGACAATGAGCAGTTCTTC	CASSVVGQGDNEQFF
NA	NA	TRBV21-1	TRBJ2-7	TGTGCCAGCTCAAGAACGCCGGGAGGGGAGGACATGGAGCAGTACTTC	CASSRTPGGEDMEQYF
TRBD1	NA	TRBV5-1	TRBJ1-1	TGCGCCAGCAGCCGCGCCGGACAGGGAATCACTGAAGCTTTCTTT	CASSRAGQGITEAFF
TRBD1	NA	TRBV6-5	TRBJ1-2	TGTGCCAGCAGTTCTCCCAGGGGGCGTGGAGGCTACACCTTC	CASSSPRGRGGYTF
TRBD2	NA	TRBV5-1	TRBJ2-1	TGCGCCAGCAGCTTGGGATCTAGCGGAAATGAGCAGTTCTTC	CASSLGSSGNEQFF
NA	NA	TRBV9	TRBJ2-7	TGTGCCAGCAGCCCCACCGGCCCAGTCTACGAGCAGTACTTC	CASSPTGPVYEQYF
NA	NA	TRBV20-1	TRBJ1-1	TGCAGTGCTAGGGTTCGGGACTCAGCTTTCTTT	CSARVRDSAFF
NA	NA	TRBV7-9	TRBJ2-7	TGTGCCAGCAGTCCTCATAGAACTTCCAACTCCTACGAGCAGTACTTC	CASSPHRTSNSYEQYF
TRBD2	NA	TRBV7-2	TRBJ2-1	TGTGCCAGCAGCTTAATCGGGGGGAGCTCCTACAATGAGCAGTTCTTC	CASSLIGGSSYNEQFF
TRBD2	NA	TRBV5-1	TRBJ2-7	TGCGCCAGCAGCCCTGGACCGGGGGGCTACGAGCAGTACTTC	CASSPGPGGYEQYF
NA	NA	TRBV6-1	TRBJ2-7	TGTGCCAGCAGCCCCGGTGCCTACGAGCAGTACTTC	CASSPGAYEQYF
NA	NA	TRBV5-6	TRBJ1-2	TGTGCCAGCAGCTTTAGCCGTTTAGGGTGGGGCTACACCTTC	CASSFSRLGWGYTF
NA	NA	TRBV6-5	TRBJ2-6	TGTGCCAGCAGTCCCGGACACTCTGGGGCCAACGTCCTGACTTTC	CASSPGHSGANVLTF